This entry is about one T cell receptor (beta chain). As yet, its antigen is unknown. Germline values: CDR1 SGHNT, CDR2 YENEEA. The CDR3 consists of 15 residues. Trimming at V came to 5 bases and at J to 7 bases, leaving 10 bases not matched to a gene. These data are taken from a study of T-cell memory formation after mild COVID-19. Overall study findings and caveats: Detection of some responders pre-infection suggested pre-existing cross-reactive memory T cells participated. CD8+ contracting clones occupied EMRA, while CD4+ ones occupied mainly CM and EM. There was a balanced CD4/CD8 profile in clones contracting day 15 to 85, and later expanders leaned CD4+.

MiXCR, applied by TCRdb to the 5' RACE reads, yields one record per CDR3 protein. The sample has around 510,000 distinct CDR3 sequences, less than 25% seen once. This chain connects TRBV11-3 to TRBJ2-7, with TRBD2 matching 11 bases. The source material was PBMCs or a T cell subset sorted from them (not recorded which). The clonotype originates from an adult woman who had mild COVID-19 (a few samples of this study predate the infection). Cell type and time point are not known. The CDR3 sequence: CASSAKLAGAVEQYF. The CDR3, as DNA: TGTGCCAGCAGCGCTAAACTAGCGGGAGCGGTTGAGCAGTACTTC.